The 10 T cell receptor beta chains listed next were all sequenced from one sample in a study of T cells in Graves' hyperthyroidism and ophthalmopathy (dated by TCRdb to about 2019). Library generation was performed with multiplex PCR. Data came from an Illumina HiSeq 2000. Amplification of TCR beta CDR3 regions was carried out from RNA transcripts. The first round of RT-PCR for the TCR CDR3 was performed with the HTBI primer set and the Qiagen OneStep RT-PCR kit. TCRdb reanalyzed the raw reads on its own, using fastp at Q25 for trimming and MiXCR for clone calling, and kept in-frame beta chains. Rows with a matching CDR3 protein are joined into one entry that keeps the most common DNA and genes. Across this sample there are a few hundred thousand distinct CDR3 sequences, with 46% seen only once. The ten largest clones add up to about two fifths of the sample. Sequenced sample: peripheral blood or thyroid tissue (not recorded which). These receptors all stem from an adult woman with Graves' disease, either hyperthyroidism or ophthalmopathy (not recorded which).

This chain joins TRBV2 and TRBJ2-5; 9 positions match TRBD1. J was trimmed by 5 bases and V by 4 bases; bases with no gene match: 5. The CDR3 contains 14 residues. Germline CDR1 and CDR2: SNHLY and FYNNEI. The CDR3 sequence: CASSGGTGFETQYF. The CDR3 DNA is TGTGCCAGCAGTGGCGGGACAGGGTTCGAGACCCAGTACTTC.

The rearrangement links TRBV18 to TRBJ2-6; D ambiguous. Germline V gene sequence: CDR1 KGHSH, CDR2 LQKENI. Between the trimmed V and J ends, which lost 2 bases and 0 bases, there was a span of 5 bases. CDR3 size: 15 residues. CDR3 in amino acids: CASSPGRSGANVLTF. Here the CDR3 DNA reads TGTGCCAGCTCACCAGGACGCTCTGGGGCCAACGTCCTGACTTTC.

This clonotype has at least ten counts. This rearrangement joins TRBV6-2 or TRBV6-3 to TRBJ1-2; 9 nucleotides match TRBD1. With V trimmed by 6 bases and J by 4 bases, 6 bases remained unmatched. Germline V gene sequence: CDR1 MNHEY, CDR2 SVGEGT. The CDR3 totals 14 residues. The CDR3 nucleotides are TGTGCCAGCAGAAGACAGGGGGAGGCCTATGGCTACACCTTC. Its protein product is CASRRQGEAYGYTF.

As for this clonotype: One end of the junction is discordant with germline, which a read error may explain. The chain carries TRBV15 and TRBJ2-6; weak D call: TRBD2 (6 bases). Looked up from germline, CDR1 is LNHNV and CDR2 is YYDKDF (reference sequence). The CDR3 contains 12 residues. CDR3 DNA sequence: TGTGCCACCAGCACCGGGGGCAACGTCCTGACTTTC. Its translation is CATSTGGNVLTF.

Ten or more counts support this clonotype. The chain joins TRBV10-3 to TRBJ1-2; no reliable D call. The CDR3 has 12 amino acids. Deletions cut 2 bases from V and 2 bases from J, with 3 bases between. Germline values: CDR1 ENHRY, CDR2 SYGVKD. DNA of the CDR3: TGTGCCATCAGTGAGGGGAACTATGGCTACACCTTC. It codes for CAISEGNYGYTF.

This clonotype was observed many times. The V call is TRBV20-1, the J call TRBJ1-5; possibly TRBD1 for D (6 bases). The V end was cut by 3 bases, the J end by 0 bases, with 12 bases between. The CDR3 loop spans 15 amino acids. CDR1 and CDR2 (germline): DFQATT, SNEGSKA (reference sequence). The CDR3 coding sequence is TGCAGTGCTAGGGCGGACAGTTATAGCAATCAGCCCCAGCATTTT. It yields the protein CSARADSYSNQPQHF.

This clonotype was counted ten times or more. This chain links TRBV7-2 with TRBJ2-2, with unresolved D. The CDR3 spans 14 residues. Trimming took 1 base from V and 6 from J, leaving 9 bases between them. Germline CDR1 SGHTA, CDR2 FQGNSA. CDR3 in DNA: TGTGCCAGCAGCTTAGACGGGCCCCCCGGGGAGCTGTTTTTT. Translation gives CASSLDGPPGELFF.

A few counts support this clonotype. This chain joins TRBV7-9 and TRBJ1-2; tentatively, D is TRBD1 (6 bases). Germline V gene sequence: CDR1 SEHNR, CDR2 FQNEAQ (reference sequence). The germline V and J ends were trimmed by 3 bases and 3 bases, with 11 bases remaining between them. The CDR3 is made up of 14 amino acids. DNA of the CDR3: TGTGCCAGCAGCTTTGACAGGTGGGACTATGGCTACACCTTC. This codes for CASSFDRWDYGYTF.

This clonotype was counted a few times. The chain joins TRBV29-1 to TRBJ2-5, with 10 bases identical to TRBD1. V was pared by 3 bases and J by 1 base, with 5 bases of the junction left unmatched. This CDR3 region has 15 residues. Germline CDR1 and CDR2: SQVTM and ANQGSEA. The CDR3 loop reads CSVEGQGPSQETQYF. CDR3 bases: TGCAGCGTTGAGGGACAGGGGCCATCCCAAGAGACCCAGTACTTC.

The V gene is TRBV20-1, the J gene TRBJ2-5; 8 bases agree with TRBD1. V was clipped by 3 bases and J by 5 bases; unmatched bases: 5. The CDR3 runs 13 residues. The V gene's germline CDR1 is DFQATT and CDR2 SNEGSKA (reference sequence). The CDR3 nucleotides read TGCAGTGCTAGGACAGGGGACGGTGAGACCCAGTACTTC. This sequence encodes CSARTGDGETQYF.